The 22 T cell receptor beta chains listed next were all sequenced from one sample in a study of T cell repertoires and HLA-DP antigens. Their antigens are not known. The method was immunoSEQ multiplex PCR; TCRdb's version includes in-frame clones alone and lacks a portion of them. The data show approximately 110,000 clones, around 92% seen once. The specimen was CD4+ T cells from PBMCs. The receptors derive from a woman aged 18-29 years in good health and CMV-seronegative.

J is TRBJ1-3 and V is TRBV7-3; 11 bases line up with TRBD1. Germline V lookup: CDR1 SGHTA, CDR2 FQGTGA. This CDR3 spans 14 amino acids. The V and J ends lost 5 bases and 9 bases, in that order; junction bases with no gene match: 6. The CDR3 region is CASSLGTGGSTIYF. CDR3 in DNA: TGTGCCAGCAGCCTCGGGACAGGGGGGAGCACCATATATTTT.

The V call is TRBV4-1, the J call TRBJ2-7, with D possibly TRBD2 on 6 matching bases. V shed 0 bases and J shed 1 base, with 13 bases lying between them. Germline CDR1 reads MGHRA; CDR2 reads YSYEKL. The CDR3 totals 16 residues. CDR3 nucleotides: TGCGCCAGCAGCCAAGATGTGGCGGGGCGATCCTACGAGCAGTACTTC. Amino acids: CASSQDVAGRSYEQYF.

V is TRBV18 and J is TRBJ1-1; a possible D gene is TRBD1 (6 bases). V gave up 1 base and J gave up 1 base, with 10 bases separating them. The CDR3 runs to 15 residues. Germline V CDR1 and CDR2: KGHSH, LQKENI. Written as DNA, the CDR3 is TGTGCCAGCTCACCACAAGGACAGACGAACACTGAAGCTTTCTTT. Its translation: CASSPQGQTNTEAFF.

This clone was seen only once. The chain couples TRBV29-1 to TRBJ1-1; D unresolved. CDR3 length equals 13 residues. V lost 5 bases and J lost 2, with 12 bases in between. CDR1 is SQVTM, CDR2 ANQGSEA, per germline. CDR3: CSVFRSLNTEAFF. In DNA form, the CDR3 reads TGCAGCGTTTTCCGGAGCCTTAACACTGAAGCTTTCTTT.

CDR3 region: CAISENYGYTF. The CDR3 nucleotides read TGTGCCATCAGTGAGAACTATGGCTACACCTTC. The chain has TRBV10-3 and TRBJ1-2, with D unresolved. CDR1 is ENHRY and CDR2 is SYGVKD in the germline V gene. CDR3 length: 11 amino acids. V was trimmed by 2 bases and J by 2 bases, leaving 0 bases between them.

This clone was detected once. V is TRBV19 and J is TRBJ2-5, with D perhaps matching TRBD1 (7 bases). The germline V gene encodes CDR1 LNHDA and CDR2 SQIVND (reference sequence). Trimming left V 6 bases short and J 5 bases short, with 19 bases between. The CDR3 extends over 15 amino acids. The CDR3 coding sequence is TGTGCCAGTAGCTCCTTGGAGGGGGCGCGGGAGACCCAGTACTTC. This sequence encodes CASSSLEGARETQYF.

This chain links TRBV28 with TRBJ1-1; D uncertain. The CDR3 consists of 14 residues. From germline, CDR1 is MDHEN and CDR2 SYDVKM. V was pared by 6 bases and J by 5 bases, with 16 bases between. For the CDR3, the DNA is TGTGCCAGCAGCGGACCAATCTTTACTACTGAAGCTTTCTTT. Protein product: CASSGPIFTTEAFF.

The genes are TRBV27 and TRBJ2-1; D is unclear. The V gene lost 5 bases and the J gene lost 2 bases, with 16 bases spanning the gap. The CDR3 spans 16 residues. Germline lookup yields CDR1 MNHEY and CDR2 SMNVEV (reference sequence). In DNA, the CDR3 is TGTGCCAGCAGTCTTGGCCTCCGGGTCCCCTACAATGAGCAGTTCTTC. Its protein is CASSLGLRVPYNEQFF.

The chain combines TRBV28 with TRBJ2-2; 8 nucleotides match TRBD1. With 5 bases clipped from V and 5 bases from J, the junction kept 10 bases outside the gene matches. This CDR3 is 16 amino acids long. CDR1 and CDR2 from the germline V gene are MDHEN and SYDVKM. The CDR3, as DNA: TGTGCCAGCAGTCCCCTCCCAGGGGGCGCGACCGGGGAGCTGTTTTTT. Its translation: CASSPLPGGATGELFF.

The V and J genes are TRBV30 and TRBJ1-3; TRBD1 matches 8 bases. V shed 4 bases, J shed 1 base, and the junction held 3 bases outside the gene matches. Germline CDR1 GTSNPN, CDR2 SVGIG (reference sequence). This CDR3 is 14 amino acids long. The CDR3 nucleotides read TGTGCCTGGACAGGGGGCAGGTCTGGAAACACCATATATTTT. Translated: CAWTGGRSGNTIYF. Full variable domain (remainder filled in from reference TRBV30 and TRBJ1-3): SQTIHQWPATLVQPVGSPLSLECTVEGTSNPNLYWYRQAAGRGLQLLFYSVGIGQISSEVPQNLSASRPQDRQFILSSKKLLLSDSGFYLCAWTGGRSGNTIYFGEGSWLTVV.

In nucleotides, the CDR3 is TGCGCCAGCAGCTTGGCAACGGAGGGTGAGCAGTTCTTC. It specifies CASSLATEGEQFF. The J gene is TRBJ2-1, the V gene TRBV5-1; D may be TRBD2 (6 bases). Between the trimmed V and J ends, which lost 0 bases and 9 bases, there was a span of 10 bases. The CDR3 has 13 amino acids. In germline, CDR1 is SGHRS, CDR2 YFSETQ. The full variable domain, in which reference TRBV5-1 and TRBJ2-1 provide the parts outside the CDR3, is KAGVTQTPRYLIKTRGQQVTLSCSPISGHRSVSWYQQTPGQGLQFLFEYFSETQRNKGNFPGRFSGRQFSNSRSEMNVSTLELGDSALYLCASSLATEGEQFFGPGTRLTVL.

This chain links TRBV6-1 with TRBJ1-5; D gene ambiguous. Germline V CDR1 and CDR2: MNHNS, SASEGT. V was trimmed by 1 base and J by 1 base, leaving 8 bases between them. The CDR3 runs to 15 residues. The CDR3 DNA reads TGTGCCAGCAGTGAAGGACCGGGCAGCAATCAGCCCCAGCATTTT. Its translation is CASSEGPGSNQPQHF.

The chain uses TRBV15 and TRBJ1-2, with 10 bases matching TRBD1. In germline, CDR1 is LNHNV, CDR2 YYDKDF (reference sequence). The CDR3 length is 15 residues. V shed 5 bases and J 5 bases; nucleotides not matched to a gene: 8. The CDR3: CATSGQTGGRYGYTF. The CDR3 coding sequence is TGTGCCACCAGCGGCCAGACAGGGGGCCGTTATGGCTACACCTTC. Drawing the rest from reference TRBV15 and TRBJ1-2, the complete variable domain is DAMVIQNPRYQVTQFGKPVTLSCSQTLNHNVMYWYQQKSSQAPKLLFHYYDKDFNNEADTPDNFQSRRPNTSFCFLDIRSPGLGDTAMYLCATSGQTGGRYGYTFGSGTRLTVV.

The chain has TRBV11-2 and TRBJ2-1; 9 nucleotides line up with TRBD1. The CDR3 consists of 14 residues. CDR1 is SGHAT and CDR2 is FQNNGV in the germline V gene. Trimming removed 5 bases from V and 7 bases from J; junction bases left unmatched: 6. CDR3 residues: CASSPTTGGNEQFF. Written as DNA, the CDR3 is TGTGCCAGCAGCCCGACGACAGGGGGAAATGAGCAGTTCTTC.

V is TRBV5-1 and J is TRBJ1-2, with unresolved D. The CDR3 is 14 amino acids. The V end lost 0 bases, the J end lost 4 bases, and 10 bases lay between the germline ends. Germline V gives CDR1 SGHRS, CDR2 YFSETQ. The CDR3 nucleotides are TGCGCCAGCAGCTTGGGCTCGACGGGCTATGGCTACACCTTC. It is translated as CASSLGSTGYGYTF.

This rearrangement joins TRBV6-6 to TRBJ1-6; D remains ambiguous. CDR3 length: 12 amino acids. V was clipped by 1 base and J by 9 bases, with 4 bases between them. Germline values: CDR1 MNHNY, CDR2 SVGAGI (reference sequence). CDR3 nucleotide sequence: TGTGCCAGCAGTTACTGGGGTTCACCCCTCCACTTT. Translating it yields CASSYWGSPLHF.

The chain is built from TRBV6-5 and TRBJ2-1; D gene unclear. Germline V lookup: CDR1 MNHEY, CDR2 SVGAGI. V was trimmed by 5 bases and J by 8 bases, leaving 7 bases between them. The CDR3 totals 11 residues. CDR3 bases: TGTGCCAGCAGTGTTTACGATGAGCAGTTCTTC. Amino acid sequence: CASSVYDEQFF.

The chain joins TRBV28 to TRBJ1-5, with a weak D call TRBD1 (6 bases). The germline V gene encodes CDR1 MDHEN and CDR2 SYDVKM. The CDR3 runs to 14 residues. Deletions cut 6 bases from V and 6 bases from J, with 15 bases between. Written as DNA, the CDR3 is TGTGCCAGCAGAGGGGCCGGGGGCGCTCAGCCCCAGCATTTT. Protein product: CASRGAGGAQPQHF.

The CDR3 region has the DNA TGTGCCAGCTCAGCCGACAGGATCCCTAATTCACCCCTCCACTTT. Residues: CASSADRIPNSPLHF. The V and J genes are TRBV18 and TRBJ1-6; D perhaps matches TRBD1 (6 bases). The germline CDR1 and CDR2 sequences are KGHSH and LQKENI. V was pared by 5 bases and J by 6 bases, with 14 bases between. This CDR3 is 15 amino acids long.

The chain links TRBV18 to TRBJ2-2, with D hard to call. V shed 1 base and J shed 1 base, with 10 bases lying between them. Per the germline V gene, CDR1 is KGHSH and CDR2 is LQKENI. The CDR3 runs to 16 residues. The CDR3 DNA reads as TGTGCCAGCTCACCACTACAAGCCGAGAACACCGGGGAGCTGTTTTTT. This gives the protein CASSPLQAENTGELFF.

CDR3 sequence (DNA): TGTGCCAGCAGCCACGTAGCGGGAGGACGCACCGGGGAGCTGTTTTTT. Translating it yields CASSHVAGGRTGELFF. J is TRBJ2-2 and V is TRBV14; TRBD2 agrees at 10 bases. The CDR3 sequence is 16 residues long. V shed 3 bases and J 4 bases; nucleotides not matched to a gene: 5. Germline assignment: CDR1 SGHDN and CDR2 FVKESK.

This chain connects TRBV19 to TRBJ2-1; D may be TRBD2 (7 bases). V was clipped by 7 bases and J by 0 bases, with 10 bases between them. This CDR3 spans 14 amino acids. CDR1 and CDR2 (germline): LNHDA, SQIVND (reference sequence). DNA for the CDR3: TGTGCCAGTAATAGGGGGGGCTCCTACAATGAGCAGTTCTTC. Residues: CASNRGGSYNEQFF.